This T cell receptor (beta chain) comes out of a study of OX40 agonist ivuxolimab in advanced cancers. Overall study: Ivuxolimab, an agonist antibody against OX40 (CD134), was given to patients. Treatment received earlier with anti-PD-1, anti-PD-L1 or anti-CTLA-4 agents was allowed, and 40% had some. Points from the study as a whole: The expanded peripheral T cells' antigen specificity was not determined.

For this clone: Antigen: not known.

Clones were read by immunoSEQ multiplex PCR, and TCRdb kept only the in-frame ones, dropping some. In the table there are about 76,000 clones, around 84% of which are singletons. The TCR comes from an adult with an advanced solid tumor such as melanoma, head and neck, liver or kidney cancer. This specimen was CD4+ or CD8+ T cells sorted from blood, taken in a trial of the OX40 agonist ivuxolimab.

DNA of the CDR3: TGTGCCAGCTCGCTGCGGGGGCCAGTGGGGACCGGGGAGCTGTTTTTT. The encoded protein is CASSLRGPVGTGELFF. V gene TRBV18 combines with J gene TRBJ2-2; D is perhaps TRBD2 (7 bases). CDR1 is KGHSH and CDR2 is LQKENI in the germline V gene. This CDR3 spans 16 amino acids. Trimming left V 6 bases short and J 5 bases short, with 19 bases between. Full variable domain (remainder filled in from reference TRBV18 and TRBJ2-2): NAGVMQNPRHLVRRRGQEARLRCSPMKGHSHVYWYRQLPEEGLKFMVYLQKENIIDESGMPKERFSAEFPKEGPSILRIQQVVRGDSAAYFCASSLRGPVGTGELFFGEGSRLTVL.